The 17 T cell receptor beta chains below all came from one sample that was sequenced in a study of beta chain features in type 1 diabetes. No antigen has been assigned to these receptors. Study results and caveats: Shortening of TCRB CDR3s, moderate but significant, appeared in all four CD4+ subsets of Type 1 diabetes patients.

Investigators reverse transcribed all isolated RNA, so they sequenced expressed TCRB transcripts. TCRdb's copy holds only in-frame clones and misses some; the assay was immunoSEQ multiplex PCR. The sample shows 500,000 to 800,000 clones, about an eighth of them seen only once. Sequences were obtained from naive CD4+ T cells from blood. The origin of the receptors is a man aged 25 to 40 with type 1 diabetes.

The V call is TRBV6-5, the J call TRBJ1-2; no clear D. With 0 bases removed from V and 3 bases from J, the gap between germline ends came to 8 bases. Germline lookup yields CDR1 MNHEY and CDR2 SVGAGI. The CDR3 totals 14 residues. CDR3 DNA sequence: TGTGCCAGCAGTTACTCGCCTTTCGACTATGGCTACACCTTC. The encoded protein is CASSYSPFDYGYTF.

This clone was recorded a few times. The V and J genes are TRBV28 and TRBJ1-5; D is possibly TRBD1 (5 bases). Trimming took off 2 bases at V and 9 bases at J, with 8 bases between the two ends. The length of the CDR3 is 12 residues. The germline CDR1 and CDR2 sequences are MDHEN and SYDVKM. CDR3 sequence (DNA): TGTGCCAGCAGTTTAGGGGGGAGGCCCCAGCATTTT. Its translation: CASSLGGRPQHF. Drawing the rest from reference TRBV28 and TRBJ1-5, the complete variable domain is DVKVTQSSRYLVKRTGEKVFLECVQDMDHENMFWYRQDPGLGLRLIYFSYDVKMKEKGDIPEGYSVSREKKERFSLILESASTNQTSMYLCASSLGGRPQHFGDGTRLSIL.

The chain couples TRBV2 to TRBJ2-4, with D tentatively TRBD1 (5 bases). V was pared by 3 bases and J by 2 bases, with 14 bases between. The V gene's germline CDR1 is SNHLY and CDR2 FYNNEI. The CDR3 consists of 16 residues. The CDR3 here is CASSESTGRSKNIQYF. DNA of the CDR3: TGTGCCAGCAGTGAGAGCACAGGACGGTCCAAAAACATTCAGTACTTC.

This clone has just a few counts. The rearrangement uses TRBV6-5 and TRBJ1-2; the match to TRBD1 covers 10 bases. This CDR3 is 15 amino acids long. V was clipped by 4 bases and J by 5 bases; unmatched bases: 7. Per the germline V gene, CDR1 is MNHEY and CDR2 is SVGAGI. The CDR3 nucleotides read TGTGCCAGCAGTTTCAATTCGGGACAGGGGTATGGCTACACCTTC. Its protein is CASSFNSGQGYGYTF.

CDR3 in amino acids: CASRPDRENYGYTF. DNA of the CDR3: TGTGCCAGCAGGCCCGACAGGGAGAACTATGGCTACACCTTC. V is TRBV5-4 and J is TRBJ1-2; 7 bases align to TRBD1. The germline CDR1 and CDR2 sequences are SGHNT and YYREEE (reference sequence). This CDR3 spans 14 amino acids. V was pared by 5 bases and J by 2 bases, with 6 bases of the junction left unmatched.

J is TRBJ1-5 and V is TRBV9; 8 nucleotides match TRBD1. CDR3 length equals 15 residues. Germline V gene sequence: CDR1 SGDLS, CDR2 YYNGEE. V lost 0 bases and J lost 6; bases outside the gene matches: 5. In nucleotides, the CDR3 is TGTGCCAGCAGCGTAGGGGCAGGGGGCGGTCAGCCCCAGCATTTT. It translates to CASSVGAGGGQPQHF.

This clone was counted a few times. This rearrangement joins TRBV7-3 to TRBJ2-2; weak D call: TRBD2 (5 bases). The CDR3 runs to 15 residues. V lost 4 bases and J 4 bases, leaving 13 bases between the germline ends. Per germline, CDR1 SGHTA and CDR2 FQGTGA. DNA for the CDR3: TGTGCCAGCAGCTCACTGGGCGGGTCCACCGGGGAGCTGTTTTTT. Translation gives CASSSLGGSTGELFF. The whole variable domain, filled in from reference TRBV7-3 and TRBJ2-2, reads GAGVSQTPSNKVTEKGKYVELRCDPISGHTALYWYRQSLGQGPEFLIYFQGTGAADDSGLPNDRFFAVRPEGSVSTLKIQRTERGDSAVYLCASSSLGGSTGELFFGEGSRLTVL.

This clone was counted only a few times. The V and J genes are TRBV28 and TRBJ2-1, with 7 bases aligning to TRBD2. CDR3 size: 14 residues. J gave up 6 bases and V 5 bases, and 7 bases lay outside the gene matches. In germline, CDR1 is MDHEN, CDR2 SYDVKM. The CDR3 coding sequence is TGTGCCAGCAGTCCGTGGGAGGGCCCCAATGAGCAGTTCTTC. Its translation is CASSPWEGPNEQFF.

V gene TRBV10-3 combines with J gene TRBJ1-1; the D gene is possibly TRBD1 (5 bases). CDR3 length equals 13 residues. Per the germline V gene, CDR1 is ENHRY and CDR2 is SYGVKD. V was pared by 8 bases and J by 2 bases, with 12 bases between. The CDR3 bases are TGTGCCATCGGGGGGGGAATTAACACTGAAGCTTTCTTT. It yields the protein CAIGGGINTEAFF.

This clone turned up a few times. The chain is built from TRBV6-1 and TRBJ1-4; D ambiguous. The ends were cut back, 8 bases at V and 7 bases at J, with 14 bases in the middle. CDR1 and CDR2 from the germline V gene are MNHNS and SASEGT. The CDR3 consists of 13 residues. As DNA, the CDR3 is TGTGCCAGCGGTAGCGGAATTCGTGAAAAACTGTTTTTT. This sequence encodes CASGSGIREKLFF.

The chain recombines TRBV7-9 with TRBJ1-4; D gene uncertain. Per germline, CDR1 SEHNR and CDR2 FQNEAQ (reference sequence). Trimming left V 1 base short and J 7 bases short, with 7 bases between. The CDR3 runs to 13 residues. The CDR3 spells CASSLERGEKLFF. In nucleotides, the CDR3 is TGTGCCAGCAGCTTAGAACGTGGTGAAAAACTGTTTTTT.

This clone was recorded a few times. The CDR3 is CASSPGLAGTNEQFF. The CDR3 coding sequence is TGCGCCAGCAGCCCCGGACTAGCGGGAACCAATGAGCAGTTCTTC. The chain links TRBV5-1 to TRBJ2-1; 12 bases are a match to TRBD2. The V gene end was trimmed by 4 bases and the J gene end by 6 bases; junction bases not matched to a gene: 5. CDR1 SGHRS and CDR2 YFSETQ come from the germline V gene. CDR3 length: 15 residues.

The V call is TRBV7-9, the J call TRBJ1-2; D not resolved. The CDR3 extends over 13 amino acids. V was trimmed by 1 base and J by 8 bases, leaving 11 bases between them. Germline V lookup: CDR1 SEHNR, CDR2 FQNEAQ (reference sequence). The CDR3 region is CASSLEAIIGYTF. The CDR3 nucleotides are TGTGCCAGCAGCTTAGAGGCCATAATCGGCTACACCTTC.

The CDR3 reads CASSGTVYEQYF. CDR3 in DNA: TGTGCCAGCAGCGGGACAGTCTACGAGCAGTACTTC. The chain is built from TRBV6-1 and TRBJ2-7; 7 bases fit TRBD1. The CDR3 extends over 12 amino acids. The germline V gene encodes CDR1 MNHNS and CDR2 SASEGT. The ends lost 6 bases at V and 3 bases at J; junction bases unmatched: 2.

The chain recombines TRBV11-2 with TRBJ2-5, with D uncertain. With 2 bases removed from V and 7 bases from J, the gap between germline ends came to 11 bases. The V gene's germline CDR1 is SGHAT and CDR2 FQNNGV. This CDR3 comprises 13 residues. The CDR3 is CASSLIGSGTQYF. The DNA of the CDR3 is TGTGCCAGCAGCTTAATCGGCTCCGGGACCCAGTACTTC.

In this sample, this clone turned up a few times. The V call is TRBV5-1, the J call TRBJ1-2; D gene ambiguous. This CDR3 comprises 15 residues. The germline V gene encodes CDR1 SGHRS and CDR2 YFSETQ. Trimming took off 5 bases at V and 6 bases at J, with 20 bases between the two ends. CDR3 region: CASSSPGLYEDGYTF. The CDR3 nucleotides are TGCGCCAGCAGTTCGCCGGGCCTCTATGAGGATGGCTACACCTTC.

This clone has a count of ten or more. This sample also contains other DNA sequences that code for the same CDR3. V usage is TRBV7-9 and J usage is TRBJ2-3; D call uncertain. The length of the CDR3 is 11 residues. The germline V and J ends were trimmed by 8 bases and 0 bases, with 3 bases remaining between them. Germline CDR1 SEHNR, CDR2 FQNEAQ (reference sequence). The CDR3 spells CASGSTDTQYF. The CDR3 DNA follows: TGTGCCAGCGGCAGCACAGATACGCAGTATTTT.